This T cell receptor beta chain was documented in a study of T cells in Graves' hyperthyroidism and ophthalmopathy. Whole-study results and caveats: A model using 13 V-J features told ophthalmopathy apart from stable hyperthyroidism. Peripheral blood also featured most of the thyroid clonotypes expanded above 0.001.

The CDR3 spans 15 residues. Deletions cut 7 bases from V and 0 bases from J, with 15 bases between. Reasons for excluding patients were uncontrolled infection, other autoimmune disease, pregnancy or lactation. The PBMCs were taken from 10 ml of fresh peripheral blood. This clonotype appeared many times. What it recognizes is unknown. The TCR beta CDR3 regions underwent amplification using RNA transcripts as the source. Initially, a first-round RT-PCR of the TCR CDR3 employed the HTBI primer set. TCRdb called the multiplex PCR reads again in MiXCR, with one record for every CDR3 protein. This sample carries about 480,000 distinct CDR3 sequences, 13% to 15% of them seen once, and the ten largest clones take 15% to 20%.

This clonotype originated in a woman aged 18-35 years with Graves' hyperthyroidism. The sequencing sample was made of blood. The chain links TRBV12-3 or TRBV12-4 to TRBJ1-2, with D uncertain. CDR3 in DNA: TGTGCCAGCACCCTAAAAGGCGGTCCTAACTATGGCTACACCTTC. It is translated as CASTLKGGPNYGYTF.